Sequencing of this TCR beta chain was carried out in a study of shared clonotypes between healthy human individuals. Study-wide context: Participating donors consisted of two women and three men aged 18 to 49. Three plates each covered CD4 naive and memory; CD8 naive two, CD8 memory one. Study results and caveats: A small donor pool kept down the genetic and exposure-history diversity that was represented. Memory subsets had estimated richness that was generally smaller than that of naive subsets.

As defined, naive CD8 cells were CD45RO-negative and positively selected for CCR7, with terminally differentiated effector memory CD45RA+ cells excluded. On this clone itself: The antigen is unknown.

Libraries were prepared by immunoSEQ multiplex PCR; TCRdb keeps only in-frame clonotypes and omits some of them. Altogether around 560,000 clones are present, 95% being singletons, with the ten largest covering about 0.11%. The receptor was derived from a woman aged 25 to 45 in good health. Sample: naive CD8+ T cells sorted from blood.

The CDR3 DNA sequence: TGTGCCAGCAGCCCCGGGGGGGCTCGTAATGAAAAACTGTTTTTT. Its translation: CASSPGGARNEKLFF. The gene calls are TRBV9 and TRBJ1-4; weak D call: TRBD1 (6 bases). The V gene lost 4 bases and the J gene lost 4 bases, with 14 bases spanning the gap. Germline loops: CDR1 SGDLS, CDR2 YYNGEE. CDR3 length equals 15 residues.